Listed here is a single T cell receptor (beta chain). Its antigen is currently unknown. The data were obtained in a study of graft-versus-host responses after intestinal transplantation. Across the whole study: Isolated intestinal, liver-intestinal, or multivisceral transplants had been given to the recipients. Every recipient had anti-thymocyte globulin induction and three to four years of tacrolimus plus steroids. General study points: Recipient marrow harbored GvH clones, some of which surfaced first in ileum or blood. Individuals carrying graft-donor T cell macrochimerism showed high graft-versus-host to host-versus-graft clonal ratios in allografts.

Only in-frame clones appear in the TCRdb table, and some are missing; sequencing was by immunoSEQ multiplex PCR. This table has about 90,000 clones, roughly nine tenths appearing once. Here the sequenced sample was unstimulated CD8+ T cells sorted from spleen or lymph node cells, taken before intestinal transplant. This receptor was identified in a human donor who received an intestinal transplant.

Here the CDR3 reads CASGRQGASIFYEQYF. The CDR3 DNA reads TGTGCCAGCGGGAGACAGGGGGCCTCTATATTCTACGAGCAGTACTTC. This chain connects TRBV5-6 to TRBJ2-7; TRBD1 matches at 10 bases. Germline V gene lookup returns CDR1 SGHDT and CDR2 YYEEEE. This CDR3 region has 16 residues. V lost 7 bases to trimming and J lost 3 bases; unmatched junction nucleotides: 13.